The 28 T cell receptor beta chains below come from one sample, sequenced in a study of blood T cell repertoires in COVID-19. Libraries were prepared by immunoSEQ multiplex PCR; TCRdb keeps only in-frame clonotypes and omits some of them. Here the sample spans fewer than 120,000 clones, around 74% being singletons. The sequenced sample consisted of peripheral blood. The receptors were sampled from a woman in her sixties with acute or convalescent COVID-19.

A word on this clone: Possible read error: a much larger clone is one base away. This sequence joins TRBV12-3 or TRBV12-4 and TRBJ2-7; D remains ambiguous. With 4 bases removed from V and 2 bases from J, the gap between germline ends came to 3 bases. The CDR3 is 11 amino acids. The CDR3 DNA reads TGTGCCAGCAGTTCTACCTACGAGCAGTACTTC. It translates to CASSSTYEQYF.

J is TRBJ1-2 and V is TRBV28; D is perhaps TRBD1 (6 bases). This CDR3 is built from 14 residues. The germline V and J ends were trimmed by 7 bases and 1 base, with 13 bases remaining between them. Looked up from germline, CDR1 is MDHEN and CDR2 is SYDVKM. The CDR3 DNA reads TGTGCCAGCACCGGACAGCGCAATAACTATGGCTACACCTTC. Amino acid sequence: CASTGQRNNYGYTF.

This chain joins TRBV5-1 and TRBJ2-2; D ambiguous. The V end lost 1 base, the J end lost 4 bases, and 11 bases lay between the germline ends. Germline V gene lookup returns CDR1 SGHRS and CDR2 YFSETQ. This CDR3 is 15 amino acids long. For the CDR3, the DNA is TGCGCCAGCAGCTTGCCGCAACAGTCCACCGGGGAGCTGTTTTTT. Protein: CASSLPQQSTGELFF.

This clone was detected a few times. The CDR3 loop is CASSLVGTGENEKLFF. In DNA, the CDR3 is TGTGCCAGCAGCTTAGTGGGGACAGGGGAGAATGAAAAACTGTTTTTT. The V and J genes are TRBV5-5 and TRBJ1-4; 10 nucleotides align to TRBD1. The junction had 6 bases not matched to a gene; V was cut back by 2 bases and J by 5 bases. Germline lookup yields CDR1 SGHKS and CDR2 YYEKEE (reference sequence). This CDR3 contains 16 residues.

V usage is TRBV6-5 and J usage is TRBJ1-2; D is uncertain. This CDR3 region has 14 residues. The V and J ends lost 6 bases and 8 bases respectively, with 19 bases between them. Germline CDR1 MNHEY, CDR2 SVGAGI. CDR3 in amino acids: CASRLEGTSGGYTF. For the CDR3, the DNA is TGTGCCAGCAGGCTAGAGGGAACTTCGGGGGGCTACACCTTC.

This clone was detected only a few times. The rearrangement links TRBV5-5 to TRBJ1-1; D not resolved. The CDR3 has 16 amino acids. The V end was cut by 4 bases, the J end by 0 bases, with 16 bases between. In germline, CDR1 is SGHKS, CDR2 YYEKEE (reference sequence). The chain's CDR3 is CASSAVASSVNTEAFF. In DNA, the CDR3 is TGTGCCAGCAGCGCGGTTGCCAGTTCAGTGAACACTGAAGCTTTCTTT. The full variable domain, in which reference TRBV5-5 and TRBJ1-1 provide the parts outside the CDR3, is DAGVTQSPTHLIKTRGQQVTLRCSPISGHKSVSWYQQVLGQGPQFIFQYYEKEERGRGNFPDRFSARQFPNYSSELNVNALLLGDSALYLCASSAVASSVNTEAFFGQGTRLTVV.

This clone was detected only once. This sequence joins TRBV2 and TRBJ2-7; D ambiguous. The germline V and J ends were trimmed by 4 bases and 4 bases, with 17 bases remaining between them. The germline V gene has CDR1 SNHLY and CDR2 FYNNEI. CDR3 length equals 15 residues. CDR3 region: CASSVGEAGRYEQYF. The CDR3 region has the DNA TGTGCCAGCAGTGTCGGAGAGGCTGGTCGGTACGAGCAGTACTTC. The variable domain in full, with the rest retrieved from reference TRBV2 and TRBJ2-7, is EPEVTQTPSHQVTQMGQEVILRCVPISNHLYFYWYRQILGQKVEFLVSFYNNEISEKSEIFDDQFSVERPDGSNFTLKIRSTKLEDSAMYFCASSVGEAGRYEQYFGPGTRLTVT.

This clone has at least ten counts. V gene TRBV19 combines with J gene TRBJ2-5; 7 bases align to TRBD1. The length of the CDR3 is 14 residues. Trimming removed 7 bases from V and 2 bases from J; junction bases left unmatched: 7. CDR1 is LNHDA and CDR2 is SQIVND in the germline V gene (reference sequence). The CDR3 DNA sequence: TGTGCCAGTAAGGGGGCGGTAGCACAAGAGACCCAGTACTTC. Translated, it gives CASKGAVAQETQYF.

The chain has TRBV5-1 and TRBJ1-2; 8 bases agree with TRBD1. The CDR3 runs 15 residues. V shed 5 bases, J shed 8 bases, and the junction held 14 bases outside the gene matches. CDR1 and CDR2 (germline): SGHRS, YFSETQ. CDR3 sequence reads: CASRREDREGYGYTF. The CDR3 DNA is TGCGCCAGCAGAAGAGAGGACAGGGAGGGATACGGCTACACCTTC.

This clone was counted only a few times. This chain uses TRBV14 with TRBJ2-7, with D perhaps matching TRBD2 (7 bases). Germline V lookup: CDR1 SGHDN, CDR2 FVKESK. Trimming took 4 bases from V and 5 from J, leaving 21 bases between them. The CDR3 has 16 amino acids. DNA of the CDR3: TGTGCCAGCAGCCCCTACTTTAGGGGGGGCAGGAACGAGCAGTACTTC. Translating it yields CASSPYFRGGRNEQYF.

This clone was observed a handful of times. The gene calls are TRBV13 and TRBJ1-4; D not certain. Germline loops: CDR1 PRHDT, CDR2 FYEKMQ (reference sequence). Trimming stripped 4 bases from V and 8 bases from J, with 14 bases between. The CDR3 has 14 amino acids. The CDR3 nucleotides read TGTGCCAGCAGCTCCCAGAGGGTAGGAGAAAAACTGTTTTTT. As protein: CASSSQRVGEKLFF. Supplemented by reference TRBV13 and TRBJ1-4, the full variable domain reads AAGVIQSPRHLIKEKRETATLKCYPIPRHDTVYWYQQGPGQDPQFLISFYEKMQSDKGSIPDRFSAQQFSDYHSELNMSSLELGDSALYFCASSSQRVGEKLFFGSGTQLSVL.

The chain couples TRBV15 to TRBJ1-3; TRBD1 aligns across 10 bases. Per germline, CDR1 LNHNV and CDR2 YYDKDF (reference sequence). This CDR3 spans 17 amino acids. V was clipped by 1 base and J by 7 bases; unmatched bases: 10. CDR3 amino acids: CATSRVGQGRSWNTIYF. Written as DNA, the CDR3 is TGTGCCACCAGCAGAGTGGGACAGGGGCGAAGCTGGAACACCATATATTTT.

This clone was observed once. The chain joins TRBV12-3 or TRBV12-4 to TRBJ1-1; 7 positions agree with TRBD1. Unmatched junction bases numbered 8, after V lost 2 bases and J lost 11 bases. CDR3 size: 13 residues. The CDR3 protein is CASSLSGGVWAFF. CDR3 nucleotides: TGTGCCAGCAGTTTATCAGGGGGAGTTTGGGCTTTCTTT.

This chain joins TRBV5-1 and TRBJ1-6; weak D call: TRBD1 (5 bases). Germline V CDR1 and CDR2: SGHRS, YFSETQ. Trimming took 2 bases from V and 8 from J, leaving 11 bases between them. This CDR3 comprises 14 residues. The CDR3 DNA follows: TGCGCCAGCAGCTTAGGAGGGGTGGATTCACCCCTCCACTTT. This gives the protein CASSLGGVDSPLHF.

This clone is termed medium-sized. This chain connects TRBV7-8 to TRBJ2-7; TRBD2 matches 10 bases. Germline values: CDR1 SGHVS, CDR2 FQNEAQ. CDR3 length: 14 amino acids. V gave up 3 bases and J gave up 7 bases; unmatched junction bases: 6. The CDR3 region has the DNA TGTGCCAGCAGCTTTGTAGCGGGGGGTCGTGAGCAGTACTTC. Translating gives CASSFVAGGREQYF.

The chain recombines TRBV19 with TRBJ1-1, with D unresolved. V lost 4 bases and J lost 0, with 9 bases in between. Germline values: CDR1 LNHDA, CDR2 SQIVND (reference sequence). The CDR3 extends over 14 amino acids. This CDR3 is CASSKEQLNTEAFF. The CDR3 DNA reads as TGTGCCAGTAGTAAAGAACAGCTGAACACTGAAGCTTTCTTT.

This rearrangement joins TRBV5-1 to TRBJ2-3; D is undetermined. Germline V gene data show CDR1 as SGHRS and CDR2 as YFSETQ. Trimming took 0 bases from V and 2 from J, leaving 7 bases between them. This CDR3 region has 14 residues. CDR3 protein: CASSLATPTDTQYF. CDR3 DNA: TGCGCCAGCAGCTTGGCGACACCCACAGATACGCAGTATTTT. Full variable domain (outside the CDR3, taken from reference TRBV5-1 and TRBJ2-3): KAGVTQTPRYLIKTRGQQVTLSCSPISGHRSVSWYQQTPGQGLQFLFEYFSETQRNKGNFPGRFSGRQFSNSRSEMNVSTLELGDSALYLCASSLATPTDTQYFGPGTRLTVL.

The CDR3 DNA reads as TGTGCCAGCAGCCGGGACAGGGTGGATGGCTACACCTTC. This encodes CASSRDRVDGYTF. The V and J genes are TRBV7-8 and TRBJ1-2; 9 bases line up with TRBD1. V was pared by 5 bases and J by 6 bases, with 4 bases of the junction left unmatched. Germline CDR1 is SGHVS and CDR2 is FQNEAQ. CDR3 length equals 13 residues.

J is TRBJ1-1 and V is TRBV6-4; D is ambiguous. The CDR3 length is 11 residues. The V end lost 4 bases, the J end lost 4 bases, and 4 bases lay between the germline ends. CDR1 MRHNA and CDR2 SNTAGT come from the germline V gene. CDR3 nucleotide sequence: TGTGCCAGCAGTGCGGGCACTGAAGCTTTCTTT. Residues: CASSAGTEAFF.

The chain is built from TRBV6-5 and TRBJ1-2; 8 bases are a match to TRBD1. The germline V gene has CDR1 MNHEY and CDR2 SVGAGI. The junction had 12 bases not matched to a gene; V was cut back by 4 bases and J by 5 bases. This CDR3 is 16 amino acids long. CDR3 DNA: TGTGCCAGCAGTTTTTTAGACAGGGGAGGTTCGTATGGCTACACCTTC. Translated: CASSFLDRGGSYGYTF.

The chain has TRBV11-2 and TRBJ2-4; a possible D gene is TRBD1 (6 bases). CDR1 SGHAT and CDR2 FQNNGV come from the germline V gene. The CDR3 has 15 amino acids. The V gene lost 5 bases and the J gene lost 1 base, with 12 bases spanning the gap. The CDR3 here is CASSAWTVAKNIQYF. The CDR3 nucleotides are TGTGCCAGCAGCGCCTGGACAGTCGCCAAAAACATTCAGTACTTC.

The chain carries TRBV7-8 and TRBJ1-5, with 10 bases fitting TRBD1. This CDR3 is 18 amino acids long. CDR1 SGHVS and CDR2 FQNEAQ come from the germline V gene. V trimming: 1 base; J trimming: 0 bases; junction bases outside the gene matches: 6. In DNA, the CDR3 is TGTGCCAGCAGCTTAGAGGGACAGGGGCCATATAGCAATCAGCCCCAGCATTTT. This encodes CASSLEGQGPYSNQPQHF.

In its sample, this clone was seen a few times. The V call is TRBV6-2 or TRBV6-3, the J call TRBJ1-1; 10 bases line up with TRBD1. The length of the CDR3 is 15 residues. V lost 4 bases and J lost 3; bases outside the gene matches: 5. Germline-derived CDR1 and CDR2 are MNHEY and SVGEGT. As DNA, the CDR3 is TGTGCCAGCAGTTGGGGGGACAGGGGATACACTGAAGCTTTCTTT. It codes for CASSWGDRGYTEAFF.

The chain couples TRBV15 to TRBJ2-7; the D gene is possibly TRBD2 (5 bases). This CDR3 spans 15 amino acids. Germline V gives CDR1 LNHNV, CDR2 YYDKDF (reference sequence). The germline V and J ends were trimmed by 1 base and 2 bases, with 12 bases remaining between them. CDR3 bases: TGTGCCACCAGCAGAGGGGTGGGTAGCGCCTACGAGCAGTACTTC. Encoded protein: CATSRGVGSAYEQYF.

This clone was found a few times. The J gene is TRBJ2-5, the V gene TRBV7-7; D not resolved. The germline gives CDR1 SSHAT, CDR2 FNYEAQ (reference sequence). The CDR3 runs to 16 residues. V lost 1 base to trimming and J lost 4 bases, with 16 bases between them. CDR3 residues: CASSLGRTVVGETQYF. CDR3 nucleotide sequence: TGTGCCAGCAGCTTAGGGCGTACAGTAGTTGGAGAGACCCAGTACTTC. Based on the CDR3 plus reference TRBV7-7 and TRBJ2-5, the full variable domain is GAGVSQSPRYKVTKRGQDVTLRCDPISSHATLYWYQQALGQGPEFLTYFNYEAQPDKSGLPSDRFSAERPEGSISTLTIQRTEQRDSAMYRCASSLGRTVVGETQYFGPGTRLLVL.

V and J are TRBV12-5 and TRBJ1-6, with D perhaps matching TRBD1 (5 bases). V was pared by 6 bases and J by 10 bases, with 13 bases between. Germline lookup yields CDR1 LGHNT and CDR2 FRNRAP. The CDR3 sequence is 13 residues long. The CDR3 reads CASGVGGGSPLHF. The CDR3 DNA sequence: TGTGCTAGTGGAGTAGGCGGGGGATCACCCCTCCACTTT.

This chain joins TRBV2 and TRBJ1-5; D is undetermined. V dropped 3 bases and J dropped 0 bases, with 15 bases sitting between them. The CDR3 has 17 residues. Germline V gives CDR1 SNHLY, CDR2 FYNNEI. DNA of the CDR3: TGTGCCAGCAGTGACATTGGAAAGACTTATAGCAATCAGCCCCAGCATTTT. Translated, it gives CASSDIGKTYSNQPQHF. The full variable domain, rest sourced from reference TRBV2 and TRBJ1-5, is EPEVTQTPSHQVTQMGQEVILRCVPISNHLYFYWYRQILGQKVEFLVSFYNNEISEKSEIFDDQFSVERPDGSNFTLKIRSTKLEDSAMYFCASSDIGKTYSNQPQHFGDGTRLSIL.

V and J are TRBV10-3 and TRBJ1-2, with D possibly TRBD1 on 6 matching bases. V gave up 8 bases and J gave up 13 bases, with 11 bases separating them. CDR1 and CDR2 (germline): ENHRY, SYGVKD. This CDR3 region has 9 residues. CDR3 DNA: TGTGCCATCGGGACAATTTCCACCTTC. This sequence encodes CAIGTISTF.